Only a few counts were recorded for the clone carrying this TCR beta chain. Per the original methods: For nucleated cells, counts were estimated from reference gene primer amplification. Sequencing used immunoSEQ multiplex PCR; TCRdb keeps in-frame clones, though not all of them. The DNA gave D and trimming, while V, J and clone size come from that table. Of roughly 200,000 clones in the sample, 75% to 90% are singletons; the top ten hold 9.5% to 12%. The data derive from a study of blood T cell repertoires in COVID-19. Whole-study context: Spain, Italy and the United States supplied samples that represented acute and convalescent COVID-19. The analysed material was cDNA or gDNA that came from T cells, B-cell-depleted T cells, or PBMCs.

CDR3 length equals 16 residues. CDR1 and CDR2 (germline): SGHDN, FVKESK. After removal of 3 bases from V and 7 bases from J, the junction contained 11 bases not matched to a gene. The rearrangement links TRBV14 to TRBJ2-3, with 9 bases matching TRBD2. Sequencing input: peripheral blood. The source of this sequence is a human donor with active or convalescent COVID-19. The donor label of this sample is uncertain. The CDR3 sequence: CASSQGMGTSSNTQYF. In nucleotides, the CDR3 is TGTGCCAGCAGCCAGGGGATGGGGACTAGCTCTAATACGCAGTATTTT.